Given below is one T cell receptor beta chain in context. The target antigen is unknown. With 8 bases removed from V and 7 bases from J, the gap between germline ends came to 12 bases. The CDR3 runs 12 residues. CDR1 is GTSNPN, CDR2 SVGIG, per germline (reference sequence). The data are from a study of shared clonotypes between healthy human individuals. Study results and limitations: Around 5.3% of naive CD4 clonotypes were shared across four donors. The researchers took only blood, and tissue repertoires probably look different.

The protocol was immunoSEQ multiplex PCR, while the TCRdb copy is restricted to in-frame clones and leaves out a portion. The profile shows millions of clones, 85% to 95% of them singletons. The clonotype comes from a man between 18 and 29 years old in good health. This sequence joins TRBV30 and TRBJ1-6; D call uncertain. What was sequenced was naive CD4+ T cells sorted from blood. The subset was: CD45RA+ positively selected. The CDR3 loop reads CARGLLNSPLHF. CDR3 nucleotides: TGTGCCCGCGGGCTCCTAAATTCACCCCTCCACTTT.